The clone carrying this TCR beta chain was counted only a few times. Its antigen remains unidentified. Amplified TCR beta CDR3 regions came from RNA transcripts. The TCR CDR3 first-round RT-PCR relied on the HTBI primer set. TCRdb fed the multiplex PCR reads into MiXCR, producing one record per CDR3 protein. The sample has under 350,000 distinct CDR3 sequences; around 15% are singletons. The sample is drawn from a study of T cells in Graves' hyperthyroidism and ophthalmopathy. Overall study: Peripheral blood draws took place at initial diagnosis, ahead of any treatment. Overall study results and limits: Most thyroid clonotypes expanded above 0.001 were also detected in blood.

The study defined stable Graves' hyperthyroidism as no ophthalmopathy progression within 18 months. The CDR3 sequence is 18 residues long. Germline lookup yields CDR1 MNHNS and CDR2 SASEGT. V trimming: 5 bases; J trimming: 8 bases; junction bases outside the gene matches: 16. Sequenced: blood. V usage is TRBV6-1 and J usage is TRBJ2-1; TRBD2 matches 12 bases. This receptor was obtained from a woman aged 40 to 49 with Graves' hyperthyroidism. Here the CDR3 DNA reads TGTGCCAGCAGTAGGAGACTAGCGGGAGCCGCAAATTGGGATGAGCAGTTCTTC. Its translation is CASSRRLAGAANWDEQFF.